This entry lists 18 T cell receptor beta chains sequenced from one sample in a study of identical twins. Using its own MiXCR run on the 5' RACE reads, TCRdb lists one record per CDR3 protein. Seen here are some 1,700,000 distinct CDR3 sequences, about 32% observed once, and the top ten hold over 0.25%. The sample taken for sequencing was cord blood. All receptors come from a newborn girl in good health.

V is TRBV7-2 and J is TRBJ2-3; TRBD2 is a possible D gene (6 bases). CDR1 SGHTA and CDR2 FQGNSA come from the germline V gene. The V and J ends lost 5 bases and 4 bases respectively, with 13 bases between them. This CDR3 region has 14 residues. CDR3 nucleotides: TGTGCCAGCAGCCACGTACTAGCCGCAGATACGCAGTATTTT. Protein product: CASSHVLAADTQYF.

The rearrangement joins TRBV10-3 to TRBJ1-3; perhaps TRBD1 as D (6 bases). CDR1 and CDR2 (germline): ENHRY, SYGVKD. V was shortened by 7 bases and J by 0 bases, with 7 bases between the two germline ends. This CDR3 region has 13 residues. CDR3 amino acids: CAIKGGSGNTIYF. CDR3 DNA sequence: TGTGCCATCAAGGGGGGCTCTGGAAACACCATATATTTT.

As to this clonotype: A junction end diverges from the germline sequence, so it may reflect a read error. This sequence joins TRBV4-1 and TRBJ1-1, with D uncertain. This CDR3 comprises 14 residues. Germline values: CDR1 MGHRA, CDR2 YSYEKL. Written as DNA, the CDR3 is TGTGCCAGCAGCCAACCGACGGGGAACACTGAAGCTTTCTTT. Translating it yields CASSQPTGNTEAFF.

This chain joins TRBV7-2 and TRBJ1-3; the D is unclear. Germline lookup yields CDR1 SGHTA and CDR2 FQGNSA. Deletions cut 5 bases from V and 2 bases from J, with 13 bases between. This CDR3 region has 15 residues. The CDR3 DNA sequence: TGTGCCAGCAGCCCTCGGACCAGCGCTGGAAACACCATATATTTT. It yields the protein CASSPRTSAGNTIYF.

Remarks on this clonotype: A read error may explain this, as a much larger clone is one base away. The rearrangement links TRBV29-1 to TRBJ2-7; D is possibly TRBD2 (5 bases). The DNA end lines up better with TRBJ2-4; the J call may be wrong. The CDR3 is 14 amino acids. Per the germline V gene, CDR1 is SQVTM and CDR2 is ANQGSEA. In DNA, the CDR3 is TGCGGCGCCGCGCCCGGAGGTGGGAGAAACATTCAGTACTTC. It specifies CGAAPGGGRNIQYF.

This chain uses TRBV30 with TRBJ2-3; TRBD2 is a possible D gene (5 bases). CDR1 is GTSNPN and CDR2 is SVGIG in the germline V gene (reference sequence). V was trimmed by 0 bases and J by 6 bases, leaving 7 bases between them. The CDR3 contains 12 residues. The CDR3 is CAWSVRGDTQYF. DNA of the CDR3: TGTGCCTGGAGTGTGAGAGGGGATACGCAGTATTTT.

The genes are TRBV20-1 and TRBJ2-2, with D possibly called TRBD1 or TRBD2 (5 bases each). In germline, CDR1 is DFQATT, CDR2 SNEGSKA (reference sequence). This CDR3 spans 15 amino acids. V gave up 3 bases and J gave up 3 bases, with 14 bases separating them. The CDR3 nucleotides are TGCAGTGCTAGGGGACGTCGGAAATACACCGGGGAGCTGTTTTTT. Protein sequence: CSARGRRKYTGELFF.

This rearrangement joins TRBV3-1 to TRBJ2-5; D is possibly TRBD2 (5 bases). Trimming stripped 4 bases from V and 11 bases from J, with 29 bases between. The CDR3 extends over 17 amino acids. Germline CDR1 is LGHDT and CDR2 is YNNKEL (reference sequence). CDR3 in DNA: TGTGCCAGCAGCCCCGAACTAGGCGGGTTGATTTACAATGAGCAGTACTTC. Protein: CASSPELGGLIYNEQYF.

This clonotype has a handful of counts. V usage is TRBV7-2 and J usage is TRBJ2-3; TRBD2 matches 8 bases. Germline CDR1 SGHTA, CDR2 FQGNSA. Trimming cost V 5 bases and J 6 bases; bases outside gene matches: 10. The length of the CDR3 is 15 residues. The CDR3 DNA reads as TGTGCCAGCAGCGTGCAAGCGGGGGTGGCCGATACGCAGTATTTT. It yields the protein CASSVQAGVADTQYF. The entire variable domain, with the rest obtained from reference TRBV7-2 and TRBJ2-3, is as follows: GAGVSQSPSNKVTEKGKDVELRCDPISGHTALYWYRQSLGQGLEFLIYFQGNSAPDKSGLPSDRFSAERTGGSVSTLTIQRTQQEDSAVYLCASSVQAGVADTQYFGPGTRLTVL.

The rearrangement joins TRBV20-1 to TRBJ2-5; 7 bases map to TRBD1. The end of the DNA fits TRBJ2-7 better, so the J call may be wrong. The CDR3 covers 15 residues. In germline, CDR1 is DFQATT, CDR2 SNEGSKA (reference sequence). The CDR3, as DNA: TGCAGTGCTAGAGATCTAGGACAGGTTCCCTACGAGCAGTACTTC. Translation: CSARDLGQVPYEQYF.

This clonotype has a handful of counts. The gene calls are TRBV5-6 and TRBJ1-1, with D perhaps matching TRBD1 (5 bases). CDR3 length: 14 residues. Trimming shortened V by 0 bases and J by 5 bases, and 11 bases separated the two germline ends. The V gene's germline CDR1 is SGHDT and CDR2 YYEEEE. Here the CDR3 reads CASSLGPGWTEAFF. Written as DNA, the CDR3 is TGTGCCAGCAGCTTGGGACCAGGGTGGACTGAAGCTTTCTTT.

This clonotype was recorded many times. V is TRBV20-1 and J is TRBJ2-7; 9 bases fit TRBD1. The trim removed 0 bases at V and 3 bases at J, leaving 0 bases unmatched. Germline CDR1 DFQATT, CDR2 SNEGSKA (reference sequence). The CDR3 contains 13 residues. The CDR3 DNA follows: TGCAGTGCTAGAGAGACAGGGGGCTACGAGCAGTACTTC. It codes for CSARETGGYEQYF.

This clonotype has only a few counts. CDR3 loop: CASIGGPNTGELFF. The CDR3 DNA reads as TGTGCCAGCATAGGGGGGCCGAACACCGGGGAGCTGTTTTTT. V and J are TRBV12-3 or TRBV12-4 and TRBJ2-2; D assignment may be TRBD1 or TRBD2 (6 bases each). This CDR3 contains 14 residues. Trimming stripped 7 bases from V and 0 bases from J, with 9 bases between.

The genes are TRBV30 and TRBJ2-4, with D perhaps matching TRBD1 (6 bases). Gene TRBJ2-7 matches the end of the DNA better, so the J call may be wrong. This CDR3 is 13 amino acids long. From germline, CDR1 is GTSNPN and CDR2 SVGIG (reference sequence). CDR3 nucleotides: TGTGCCTGCCTCCCGAGGACAGCCTACGAGCAGTACTTC. It specifies CACLPRTAYEQYF.

This clonotype came up many times. The chain couples TRBV6-5 to TRBJ2-1, with 11 bases matching TRBD2. The CDR3 consists of 16 residues. With V trimmed by 6 bases and J by 0 bases, 4 bases remained unmatched. Germline V gene sequence: CDR1 MNHEY, CDR2 SVGAGI. The chain's CDR3 is CASRPTSGASYNEQFF. CDR3 in DNA: TGTGCCAGCAGGCCGACTAGCGGGGCCTCCTACAATGAGCAGTTCTTC.

The CDR3 DNA follows: TGTGCCAGCTTACCGGGGAGCTCCTACAATGAGCAGTACTTC. This translates into CASLPGSSYNEQYF. V gene TRBV7-9 combines with J gene TRBJ2-1, with a possible D match to TRBD2 (5 bases). TRBJ2-7 explains the end of the DNA better; the J call may be wrong. Germline lookup yields CDR1 SEHNR and CDR2 FQNEAQ (reference sequence). The CDR3 length is 14 residues.

This clonotype was seen more than once but under ten times. The rearrangement links TRBV6-5 to TRBJ2-7; 7 nucleotides line up with TRBD2. The germline V gene has CDR1 MNHEY and CDR2 SVGAGI. After removal of 4 bases from V and 0 bases from J, the junction contained 6 bases not matched to a gene. The CDR3 has 15 residues. This CDR3 reads CASSFGLGSSYEQYF. CDR3 DNA sequence: TGTGCCAGCAGTTTCGGACTAGGGAGCTCCTACGAGCAGTACTTC.

Points on this clonotype: A read error is possible here, since a much larger clone lies one base away. J is TRBJ2-5 and V is TRBV10-3; unclear D gene. The J call is doubtful: the DNA matches TRBJ2-7 better. Germline V gene sequence: CDR1 ENHRY, CDR2 SYGVKD. The CDR3 spans 12 residues. The CDR3 DNA sequence: TGTGCCATCAGTGAGTCGAACTGCGAGCAGTACTTC. Translating it yields CAISESNCEQYF.